A single sample is the source of the 8 T cell receptor beta chains below, sequenced in a study of blood T cells in healthy people across ages. Through a sample-barcoded 5' primer and a J-beta primer mix, a second PCR was run for about 6 to 12 cycles. TCRdb processed the 5' RACE reads anew with MiXCR; each CDR3 protein has one entry. The profile shows about 580,000 distinct CDR3 sequences, less than 60% of them singletons. Material: blood. The source of these receptors is a man older than 75 in good health.

This clonotype was picked up a small number of times. V gene TRBV5-5 combines with J gene TRBJ2-1; no reliable D call. V lost 0 bases, J lost 1 base, and 11 bases lay in between. CDR3 length: 16 residues. CDR1 is SGHKS, CDR2 YYEKEE, per germline (reference sequence). Written as DNA, the CDR3 is TGTGCCAGCAGCTTGGGGGTAGCAGCTTCCTACAATGAGCAGTTCTTC. Its protein product is CASSLGVAASYNEQFF. Drawing the rest from reference TRBV5-5 and TRBJ2-1, the complete variable domain is DAGVTQSPTHLIKTRGQQVTLRCSPISGHKSVSWYQQVLGQGPQFIFQYYEKEERGRGNFPDRFSARQFPNYSSELNVNALLLGDSALYLCASSLGVAASYNEQFFGPGTRLTVL.

This sequence joins TRBV4-1 and TRBJ2-7, with 7 positions matching TRBD1. V lost 3 bases to trimming and J lost 3 bases; unmatched junction nucleotides: 5. In germline, CDR1 is MGHRA, CDR2 YSYEKL. The CDR3 has 14 amino acids. CDR3 protein: CASSHRTGGYEQYF. The DNA of the CDR3 is TGCGCCAGCAGCCATCGGACAGGTGGCTACGAGCAGTACTTC.

The chain couples TRBV20-1 to TRBJ2-7; the D gene is possibly TRBD1 (5 bases). The germline gives CDR1 DFQATT, CDR2 SNEGSKA (reference sequence). Trimming took 0 bases from V and 5 from J, leaving 20 bases between them. CDR3 size: 16 residues. CDR3 protein: CSARDPQGEGNHEQYF. The CDR3 DNA follows: TGCAGTGCTAGAGATCCCCAGGGTGAAGGGAACCACGAGCAGTACTTC.

The rearrangement joins TRBV5-1 to TRBJ2-7; 10 bases align to TRBD1. Germline CDR1 and CDR2: SGHRS and YFSETQ. V lost 0 bases to trimming and J lost 4 bases; unmatched junction nucleotides: 7. This CDR3 region has 16 residues. CDR3 nucleotides: TGCGCCAGCAGCTTGGGGGCGACAGGGGGCGGTTACGAGCAGTACTTC. Translation gives CASSLGATGGGYEQYF. Combining the CDR3 with reference TRBV5-1 and TRBJ2-7 gives the whole variable domain KAGVTQTPRYLIKTRGQQVTLSCSPISGHRSVSWYQQTPGQGLQFLFEYFSETQRNKGNFPGRFSGRQFSNSRSEMNVSTLELGDSALYLCASSLGATGGGYEQYFGPGTRLTVT.

The rearrangement uses TRBV3-1 and TRBJ1-1, with D possibly matching TRBD1 (5 bases). The CDR3 length is 15 residues. Germline V gives CDR1 LGHDT, CDR2 YNNKEL (reference sequence). V was shortened by 4 bases and J by 2 bases, with 14 bases between the two germline ends. CDR3 loop: CASSPWDQANTEAFF. The CDR3 DNA follows: TGTGCCAGCAGCCCCTGGGACCAAGCTAACACTGAAGCTTTCTTT.

The V gene is TRBV7-3, the J gene TRBJ2-1; TRBD1 agrees at 8 bases. The CDR3 extends over 15 amino acids. The ends lost 3 bases at V and 5 bases at J; junction bases unmatched: 6. Germline V gene data show CDR1 as SGHTA and CDR2 as FQGTGA. The CDR3 DNA sequence: TGTGCCAGCAGCTTCTTCGGACAGGGCCACAATGAGCAGTTCTTC. It specifies CASSFFGQGHNEQFF.

The chain carries TRBV7-9 and TRBJ1-2; D possibly corresponds to TRBD1 (5 bases). The CDR3 loop spans 15 amino acids. Trimming took 0 bases from V and 4 from J, leaving 12 bases between them. CDR1 and CDR2 from the germline V gene are SEHNR and FQNEAQ (reference sequence). CDR3 sequence reads: CASSLAGGNIYGYTF. In DNA, the CDR3 is TGTGCCAGCAGCTTAGCGGGGGGTAACATCTATGGCTACACCTTC. Combining the CDR3 with reference TRBV7-9 and TRBJ1-2 gives the whole variable domain DTGVSQNPRHKITKRGQNVTFRCDPISEHNRLYWYRQTLGQGPEFLTYFQNEAQLEKSRLLSDRFSAERPKGSFSTLEIQRTEQGDSAMYLCASSLAGGNIYGYTFGSGTRLTVV.

As to this clonotype: A read error may explain this, as a much larger clone is one base away. The V and J genes are TRBV6-5 and TRBJ2-5; 9 bases align to TRBD2. The V gene end was trimmed by 0 bases and the J gene end by 11 bases; junction bases not matched to a gene: 19. The CDR3 contains 18 residues. Germline V gene lookup returns CDR1 MNHEY and CDR2 SVGAGI. The CDR3 here is CASSYSGNSGSSRNEQYF. CDR3 bases: TGTGCCAGCAGTTACTCGGGTAATAGCGGGAGTTCCAGGAATGAGCAGTACTTC.